Described below is a single T cell receptor beta chain sequence and its context. A Seattle source enrolled patients during active infection and followed them longitudinally. The authors' processing: Researchers report that nucleated cell counts were estimated from reference gene primer amplification. TCRdb's table, derived via immunoSEQ multiplex PCR, lists solely in-frame clones and lacks some. V and J calls and clone size follow that table, whereas D and trimming were derived from the DNA. The sample lists some 290,000 clones, 88% occurring once. Trimming shortened V by 4 bases and J by 1 base, and 12 bases separated the two germline ends. Per germline, CDR1 SQVTM and CDR2 ANQGSEA. This CDR3 is 14 amino acids long. This record comes from a study of blood T cell repertoires in COVID-19. Overall study: Acute and convalescent COVID-19 samples came from the United States, Italy and Spain. Sample material is recorded as cDNA or gDNA derived from T cells, B-cell-depleted T cells, or PBMCs.

The source material was peripheral blood. The receptor's source is a woman aged 25 to 39 with COVID-19, enrolled during active disease. The chain is built from TRBV29-1 and TRBJ2-3; D may be TRBD2 (6 bases). CDR3 sequence reads: CSVARASGTDTQYF. Written as DNA, the CDR3 is TGCAGCGTTGCCCGGGCTAGCGGCACAGATACGCAGTATTTT.